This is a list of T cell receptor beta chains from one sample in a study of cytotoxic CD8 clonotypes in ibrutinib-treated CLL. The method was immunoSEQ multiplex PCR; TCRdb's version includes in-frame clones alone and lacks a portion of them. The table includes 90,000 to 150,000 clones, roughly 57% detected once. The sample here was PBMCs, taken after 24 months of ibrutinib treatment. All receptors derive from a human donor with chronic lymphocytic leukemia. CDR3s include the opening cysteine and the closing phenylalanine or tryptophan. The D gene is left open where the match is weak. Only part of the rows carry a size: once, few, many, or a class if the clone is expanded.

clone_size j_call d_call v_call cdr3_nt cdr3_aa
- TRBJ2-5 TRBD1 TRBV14 TGTGCCAGCAGCCAACCCAGGGGGTTGGGGCAAGAGACCCAGTACTTC CASSQPRGLGQETQYF
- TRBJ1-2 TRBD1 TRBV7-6 TGTGCCAGCAGCTCCCAGGGGGAAGACTACACCTTC CASSSQGEDYTF
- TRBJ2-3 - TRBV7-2 TGTGCCAGCAGCCACATCACAGATACGCAGTATTTT CASSHITDTQYF
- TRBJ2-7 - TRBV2 TGTGCCAGCAGTGAATTGACTAGCTACGAGCAGTACTTC CASSELTSYEQYF
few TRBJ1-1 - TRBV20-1 TGCAGTGCTAGGTTGGGCCTTGAAGCTTTCTTT CSARLGLEAFF
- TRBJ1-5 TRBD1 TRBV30 TGTGCCTGGTCGACAGGGATCAATCAGCCCCAGCATTTT CAWSTGINQPQHF
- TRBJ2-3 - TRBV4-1 TGCGCCAGCAGCCAAGTACTAGAGCCAGATACGCAGTATTTT CASSQVLEPDTQYF
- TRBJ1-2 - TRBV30 TGTGCCTGGAGTGTGGGTGCCGGCTACACCTTC CAWSVGAGYTF
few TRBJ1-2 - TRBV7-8 TGTGCCAGCAGCACACACTACGACGGTAACTATGGCTACACCTTC CASSTHYDGNYGYTF
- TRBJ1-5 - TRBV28 TGTGCCAGCAGCTATCGACTGGGGGGTCAGCCCCAGCATTTT CASSYRLGGQPQHF